Below, 6 T cell receptor beta chains from the same sample are listed, as sequenced in a study of T cells in Graves' hyperthyroidism and ophthalmopathy. RNA transcripts yielded amplified TCR beta CDR3 regions. A set of HTBI primers served as the primers for a first-round RT-PCR of the TCR CDR3. TCRdb fed the multiplex PCR reads into MiXCR, producing one record per CDR3 protein. The sample has 330,000 or so distinct CDR3 sequences, approximately 19% seen once; the top ten hold less than 40%. Material: blood. These receptors came from a man in his fifties with Graves' ophthalmopathy.

The J gene is TRBJ1-1, the V gene TRBV10-3; TRBD1 might be the D (5 bases). Per germline, CDR1 ENHRY and CDR2 SYGVKD. The V end lost 3 bases, the J end lost 0 bases, and 11 bases lay between the germline ends. This CDR3 contains 15 residues. CDR3 protein: CAISEPREVNTEAFF. The CDR3 region has the DNA TGTGCCATCAGTGAACCCAGGGAGGTGAACACTGAAGCTTTCTTT.

The chain employs TRBV27 and TRBJ2-1; TRBD2 agrees at 7 bases. V lost 4 bases and J lost 0; bases outside the gene matches: 6. Germline CDR1 is MNHEY and CDR2 is SMNVEV (reference sequence). The CDR3 runs 16 residues. CDR3 coding DNA: TGTGCCAGCAGTTCGGACTGGGAGGGCTCCTACAATGAGCAGTTCTTC. Amino acids: CASSSDWEGSYNEQFF.

The rearrangement uses TRBV15 and TRBJ2-7, with a possible D match to TRBD1 (5 bases). The V end lost 2 bases, the J end lost 1 base, and 6 bases lay between the germline ends. The CDR3 covers 13 residues. Germline V gives CDR1 LNHNV, CDR2 YYDKDF (reference sequence). CDR3 DNA sequence: TGTGCCACCAGCAGACAGGGTTCCTACGAGCAGTACTTC. The encoded protein is CATSRQGSYEQYF.

This clonotype has just a few counts. J is TRBJ2-7 and V is TRBV9, with 7 positions matching TRBD2. This CDR3 is 15 amino acids long. After removal of 3 bases from V and 4 bases from J, the junction contained 10 bases not matched to a gene. Germline lookup yields CDR1 SGDLS and CDR2 YYNGEE. For the CDR3, the DNA is TGTGCCAGCAGCGCGTCCGGCGGGGGAGGATACGAGCAGTACTTC. Translated: CASSASGGGGYEQYF. The full variable domain, its missing parts supplied by reference TRBV9 and TRBJ2-7, is DSGVTQTPKHLITATGQRVTLRCSPRSGDLSVYWYQQSLDQGLQFLIQYYNGEERAKGNILERFSAQQFPDLHSELNLSSLELGDSALYFCASSASGGGGYEQYFGPGTRLTVT.

The CDR3 here is CASSPRAQETQYF. The CDR3 DNA sequence: TGTGCCAGCTCACCACGGGCGCAAGAGACCCAGTACTTC. V gene TRBV18 combines with J gene TRBJ2-5, with D unresolved. The germline CDR1 and CDR2 sequences are KGHSH and LQKENI. The CDR3 extends over 13 amino acids. Trimming removed 1 base at V and 2 bases at J, with 5 bases between. The full variable domain, its missing parts supplied by reference TRBV18 and TRBJ2-5, is NAGVMQNPRHLVRRRGQEARLRCSPMKGHSHVYWYRQLPEEGLKFMVYLQKENIIDESGMPKERFSAEFPKEGPSILRIQQVVRGDSAAYFCASSPRAQETQYFGPGTRLLVL.

J is TRBJ1-2 and V is TRBV29-1; 7 bases match TRBD1. The germline V gene encodes CDR1 SQVTM and CDR2 ANQGSEA. This CDR3 contains 14 residues. V lost 2 bases to trimming and J lost 6 bases; unmatched junction nucleotides: 9. The CDR3 loop is CSVEIGQGGHGYTF. CDR3 DNA sequence: TGCAGCGTTGAAATAGGGCAGGGGGGCCATGGCTACACCTTC.